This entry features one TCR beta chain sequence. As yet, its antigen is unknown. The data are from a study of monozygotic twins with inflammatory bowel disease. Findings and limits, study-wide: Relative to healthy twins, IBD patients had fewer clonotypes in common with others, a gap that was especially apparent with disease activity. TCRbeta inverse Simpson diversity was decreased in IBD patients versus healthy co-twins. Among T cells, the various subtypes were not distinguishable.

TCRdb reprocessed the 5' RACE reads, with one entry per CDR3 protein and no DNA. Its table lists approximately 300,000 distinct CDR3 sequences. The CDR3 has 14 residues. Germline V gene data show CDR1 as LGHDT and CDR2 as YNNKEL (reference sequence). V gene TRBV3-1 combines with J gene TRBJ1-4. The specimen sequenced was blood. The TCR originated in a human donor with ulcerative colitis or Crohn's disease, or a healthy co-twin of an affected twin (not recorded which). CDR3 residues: CASSQLVTNEKLFF.